These 5 T cell receptor beta chains came from one sample sequenced in a study of long-term antiretroviral therapy in people with HIV. Researchers ran immunoSEQ v3.0 at survey level. Measured with immunoSEQ multiplex PCR; TCRdb has only the in-frame clones, and not every one. Of around 13,000 clones in the sample, approximately 80% are singletons; the top ten hold about an eighth. Sequenced here: unsorted PBMCs, sampled 3.2 years before starting antiretroviral therapy. These receptors came from a man between 40 and 49 years old with HIV.

This clone was seen only once. This chain joins TRBV9 and TRBJ1-1; tentatively, D is TRBD1 (5 bases). The germline CDR1 and CDR2 sequences are SGDLS and YYNGEE. The CDR3 is made up of 12 amino acids. With 0 bases removed from V and 8 bases from J, the gap between germline ends came to 8 bases. For the CDR3, the DNA is TGTGCCAGCAGCGTAGATGACAGCGAAGCTTTCTTT. Residues: CASSVDDSEAFF.

V is TRBV5-1 and J is TRBJ1-1, with D possibly TRBD1 on 5 matching bases. Germline loops: CDR1 SGHRS, CDR2 YFSETQ. The CDR3 contains 17 residues. Trimming took off 0 bases at V and 8 bases at J, with 23 bases between the two ends. CDR3 region: CASSLARDPLSIREAFF. CDR3 DNA sequence: TGCGCCAGCAGCTTGGCCCGGGACCCCCTTTCAATAAGAGAAGCTTTCTTT.

The V call is TRBV19, the J call TRBJ1-6, with a possible D match to TRBD1 (6 bases). The germline V gene encodes CDR1 LNHDA and CDR2 SQIVND (reference sequence). The ends were cut back, 0 bases at V and 5 bases at J, with 8 bases in the middle. The CDR3 sequence is 15 residues long. CDR3: CASSIEGAHNSPLHF. The CDR3 DNA reads TGTGCCAGTAGTATAGAGGGGGCTCATAATTCACCCCTCCACTTT. The whole variable domain, remainder taken from reference TRBV19 and TRBJ1-6, is DGGITQSPKYLFRKEGQNVTLSCEQNLNHDAMYWYRQDPGQGLRLIYYSQIVNDFQKGDIAEGYSVSREKKESFPLTVTSAQKNPTAFYLCASSIEGAHNSPLHFGNGTRLTVT.

In its sample, this clone is medium-sized. J is TRBJ2-7 and V is TRBV11-3; D gene ambiguous. The V end was cut by 4 bases, the J end by 5 bases, with 15 bases between. The length of the CDR3 is 14 residues. CDR1 is SGHNT and CDR2 is YENEEA in the germline V gene. The chain's CDR3 is CASSSLLGTDEQYF. DNA of the CDR3: TGTGCCAGCAGCTCCTTGTTGGGAACAGACGAGCAGTACTTC.

This clone turned up a few times. The chain recombines TRBV19 with TRBJ2-7; the D gene is possibly TRBD2 (5 bases). CDR3 length equals 13 residues. Germline values: CDR1 LNHDA, CDR2 SQIVND (reference sequence). With 5 bases removed from V and 2 bases from J, the gap between germline ends came to 10 bases. CDR3 loop: CASSPGGAYEQYF. CDR3 sequence (DNA): TGTGCCAGTAGTCCCGGAGGAGCCTACGAGCAGTACTTC.